Here is one T cell receptor (beta chain) with its context. Its antigen is unknown. At one end, the junction sequence differs from germline, possibly due to a read error. This specimen comes from a study of vaccination and CD4 T cells after COVID-19. This sample's time point: late sampling 161 to 241 days after vaccination in three convalescent patients. Treatment described: roughly 11-day PBMC culture with coronavirus spike peptide pools or control peptides (ViraFEST assay). There were positive PCR dates ranging from March to December 2020, all predating US Alpha, Beta and Delta variants. PBMCs, plated at a few million per well, were grown in the presence of around 10 IU/ml IL-2 and around 10 ug/ml peptide pools. An Oncomine TCR Beta short-read assay was used to sequence the DNA from cultured CD4+ T cells. TCRdb reprocessed the PCR reads with MiXCR, giving one entry per CDR3 protein. The top ten clones hold around 27% of a sample with tens of thousands of distinct CDR3 sequences, roughly two fifths of them seen once.

Germline lookup yields CDR1 SSHAT and CDR2 FNYEAQ (reference sequence). The CDR3 runs to 15 residues. V usage is TRBV7-7 and J usage is TRBJ2-3; possibly TRBD2 for D (6 bases). The sample consisted of CD4+ T cells from blood, cultured in vitro, taken about 7 months after SARS-CoV-2 vaccination. This TCR was recovered from a human donor who had recovered from COVID-19. CDR3 DNA: TGTGCTAGCAGCTTAGCGCGGGGTTTTGGGGATACGCAGTATTTT. Amino acid sequence: CASSLARGFGDTQYF.